Included here is one T cell receptor (beta chain) sequence, with context. Its antigen is not known. The CDR3 is 16 residues long. V was pared by 1 base and J by 5 bases, with 6 bases of the junction left unmatched. Germline assignment: CDR1 SEHNR and CDR2 FQNEAQ (reference sequence). The sample belongs to a study of vaccination effects on CD4 cells after COVID-19. Looking at the study overall: Some 2.2 million PBMC per well were cultured with around 11 IU/ml IL-2 and roughly 9.9 ug/ml peptides.

Clones were read by immunoSEQ multiplex PCR, and TCRdb kept only the in-frame ones, dropping some. The data hold more than 30,000 clones, with about 73% observed a single time. Scientists isolated CD4+ T cells after an approximately ten-day culture period ended. Sequencing was performed on CD4+ T cells from PBMCs cultured without peptide, taken before COVID-19 vaccination. This clonotype was sampled from a human donor who received a COVID-19 vaccine. The J gene is TRBJ1-4, the V gene TRBV7-9, with TRBD1 matching 8 bases. The CDR3 DNA is TGTGCCAGCAGCTTAGGGACAGGGATGCGGAATGAAAAACTGTTTTTT. Protein sequence: CASSLGTGMRNEKLFF.